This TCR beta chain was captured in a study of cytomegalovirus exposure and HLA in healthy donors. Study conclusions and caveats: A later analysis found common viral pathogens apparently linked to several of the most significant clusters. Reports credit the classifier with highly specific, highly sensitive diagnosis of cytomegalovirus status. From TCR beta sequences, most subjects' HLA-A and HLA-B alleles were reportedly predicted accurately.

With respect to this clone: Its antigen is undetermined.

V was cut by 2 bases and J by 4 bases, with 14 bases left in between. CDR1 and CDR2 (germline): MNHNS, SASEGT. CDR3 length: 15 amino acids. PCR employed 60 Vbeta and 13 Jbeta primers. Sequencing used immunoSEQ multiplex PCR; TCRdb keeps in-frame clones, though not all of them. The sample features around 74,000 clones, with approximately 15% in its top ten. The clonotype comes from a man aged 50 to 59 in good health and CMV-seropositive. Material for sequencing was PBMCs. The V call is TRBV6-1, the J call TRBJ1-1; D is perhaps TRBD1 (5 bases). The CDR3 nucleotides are TGTGCCAGCAGTGAACAGGGCGTGAAGGGCACTGAAGCTTTCTTT. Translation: CASSEQGVKGTEAFF.